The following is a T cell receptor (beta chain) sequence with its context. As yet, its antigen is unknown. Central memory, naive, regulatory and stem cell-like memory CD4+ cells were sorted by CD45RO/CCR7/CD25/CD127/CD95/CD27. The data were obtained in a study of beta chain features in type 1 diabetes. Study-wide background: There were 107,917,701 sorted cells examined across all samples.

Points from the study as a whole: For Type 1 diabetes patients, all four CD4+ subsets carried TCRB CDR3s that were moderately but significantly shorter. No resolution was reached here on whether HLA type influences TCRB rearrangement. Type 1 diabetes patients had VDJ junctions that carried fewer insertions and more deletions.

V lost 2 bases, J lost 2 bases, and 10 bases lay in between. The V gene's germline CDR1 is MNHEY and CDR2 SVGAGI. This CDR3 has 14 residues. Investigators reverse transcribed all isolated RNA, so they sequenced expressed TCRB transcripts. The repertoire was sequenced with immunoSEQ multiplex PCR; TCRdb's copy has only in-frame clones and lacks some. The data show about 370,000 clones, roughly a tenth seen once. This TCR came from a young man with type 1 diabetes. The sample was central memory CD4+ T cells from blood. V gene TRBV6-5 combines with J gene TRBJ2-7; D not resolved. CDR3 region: CASSYGVPAYEQYF. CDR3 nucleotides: TGTGCCAGCAGTTACGGGGTACCAGCCTACGAGCAGTACTTC.